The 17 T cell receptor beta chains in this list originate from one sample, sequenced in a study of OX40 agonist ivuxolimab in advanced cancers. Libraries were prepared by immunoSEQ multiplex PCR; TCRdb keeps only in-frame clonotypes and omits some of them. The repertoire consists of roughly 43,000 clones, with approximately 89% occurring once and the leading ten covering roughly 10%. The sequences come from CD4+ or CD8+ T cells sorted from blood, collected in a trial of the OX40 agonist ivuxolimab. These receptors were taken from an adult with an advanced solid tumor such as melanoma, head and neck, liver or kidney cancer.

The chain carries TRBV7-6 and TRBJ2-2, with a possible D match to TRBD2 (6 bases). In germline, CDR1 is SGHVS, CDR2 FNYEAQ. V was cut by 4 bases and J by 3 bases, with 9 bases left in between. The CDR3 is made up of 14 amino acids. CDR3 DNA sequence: TGTGCCAGCAGCTGGGCTAGCGACACCGGGGAGCTGTTTTTT. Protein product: CASSWASDTGELFF.

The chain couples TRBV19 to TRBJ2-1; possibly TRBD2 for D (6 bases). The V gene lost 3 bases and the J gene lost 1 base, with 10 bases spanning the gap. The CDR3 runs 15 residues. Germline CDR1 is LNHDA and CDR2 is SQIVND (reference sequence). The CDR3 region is CASSMDGTSYNEQFF. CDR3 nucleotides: TGTGCCAGTAGTATGGACGGGACTTCCTACAATGAGCAGTTCTTC.

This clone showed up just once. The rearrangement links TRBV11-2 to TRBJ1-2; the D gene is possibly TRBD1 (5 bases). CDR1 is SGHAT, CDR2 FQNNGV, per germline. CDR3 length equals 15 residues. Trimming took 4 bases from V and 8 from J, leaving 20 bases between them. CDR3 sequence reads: CASSSTVAGSRGYTF. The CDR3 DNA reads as TGTGCCAGCAGCTCCACCGTCGCAGGGTCAAGAGGCTACACCTTC. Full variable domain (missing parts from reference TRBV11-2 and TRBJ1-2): EAGVAQSPRYKIIEKRQSVAFWCNPISGHATLYWYQQILGQGPKLLIQFQNNGVVDDSQLPKDRFSAERLKGVDSTLKIQPAKLEDSAVYLCASSSTVAGSRGYTFGSGTRLTVV.

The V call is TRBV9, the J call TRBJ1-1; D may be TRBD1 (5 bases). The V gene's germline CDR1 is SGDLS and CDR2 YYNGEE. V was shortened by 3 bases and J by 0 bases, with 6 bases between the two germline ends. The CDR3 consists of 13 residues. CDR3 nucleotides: TGTGCCAGCAGCGCAGGGTTGAACACTGAAGCTTTCTTT. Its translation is CASSAGLNTEAFF.

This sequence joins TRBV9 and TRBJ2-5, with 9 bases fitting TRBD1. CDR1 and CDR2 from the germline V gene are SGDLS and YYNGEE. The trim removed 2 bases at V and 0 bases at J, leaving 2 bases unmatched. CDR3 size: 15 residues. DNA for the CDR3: TGTGCCAGCAGCGTTTGGGACAGGGACCAAGAGACCCAGTACTTC. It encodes CASSVWDRDQETQYF.

The chain's CDR3 is CASSQGTGYGTDTQYF. The CDR3 nucleotides are TGTGCCAGCAGCCAAGGAACAGGCTATGGAACAGATACGCAGTATTTT. The genes are TRBV14 and TRBJ2-3; D possibly corresponds to TRBD1 (5 bases). CDR3 size: 16 residues. Germline CDR1 and CDR2: SGHDN and FVKESK. Trimming took 1 base from V and 3 from J, leaving 14 bases between them.

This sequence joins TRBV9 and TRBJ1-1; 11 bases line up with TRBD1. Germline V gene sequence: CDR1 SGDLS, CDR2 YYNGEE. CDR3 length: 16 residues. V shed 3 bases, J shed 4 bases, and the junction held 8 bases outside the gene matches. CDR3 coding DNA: TGTGCCAGCAGCGCAAGATACGGGACAGGGGGCACTGAAGCTTTCTTT. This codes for CASSARYGTGGTEAFF.

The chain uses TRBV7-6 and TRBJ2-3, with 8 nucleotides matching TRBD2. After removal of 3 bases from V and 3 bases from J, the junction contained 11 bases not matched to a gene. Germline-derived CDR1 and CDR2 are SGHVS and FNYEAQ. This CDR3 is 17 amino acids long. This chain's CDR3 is CASSLYREGSGTDTQYF. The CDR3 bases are TGTGCCAGCAGCTTGTACCGGGAGGGTTCAGGTACAGATACGCAGTATTTT.

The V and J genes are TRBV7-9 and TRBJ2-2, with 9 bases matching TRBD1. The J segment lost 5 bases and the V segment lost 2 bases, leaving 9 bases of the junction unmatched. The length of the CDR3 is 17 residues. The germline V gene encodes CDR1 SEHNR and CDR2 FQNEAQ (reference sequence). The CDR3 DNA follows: TGTGCCAGCAGCTTACGTCATACAGGGGGCTGGACCGGGGAGCTGTTTTTT. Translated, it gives CASSLRHTGGWTGELFF.

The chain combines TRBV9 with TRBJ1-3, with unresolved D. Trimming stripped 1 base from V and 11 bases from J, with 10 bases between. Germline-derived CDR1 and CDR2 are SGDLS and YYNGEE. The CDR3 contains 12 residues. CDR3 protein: CASSVSASAIYF. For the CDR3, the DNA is TGTGCCAGCAGCGTATCAGCCAGCGCCATATATTTT. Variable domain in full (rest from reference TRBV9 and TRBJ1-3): DSGVTQTPKHLITATGQRVTLRCSPRSGDLSVYWYQQSLDQGLQFLIQYYNGEERAKGNILERFSAQQFPDLHSELNLSSLELGDSALYFCASSVSASAIYFGEGSWLTVV.

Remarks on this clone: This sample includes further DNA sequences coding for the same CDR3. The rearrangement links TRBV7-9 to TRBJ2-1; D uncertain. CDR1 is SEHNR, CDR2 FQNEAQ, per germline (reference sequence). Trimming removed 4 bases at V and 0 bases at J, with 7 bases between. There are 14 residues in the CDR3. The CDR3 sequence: CASSSGNSYNEQFF. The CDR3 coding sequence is TGTGCCAGCAGCTCCGGAAACTCCTACAATGAGCAGTTCTTC. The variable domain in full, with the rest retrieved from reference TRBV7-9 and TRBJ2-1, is DTGVSQNPRHKITKRGQNVTFRCDPISEHNRLYWYRQTLGQGPEFLTYFQNEAQLEKSRLLSDRFSAERPKGSFSTLEIQRTEQGDSAMYLCASSSGNSYNEQFFGPGTRLTVL.

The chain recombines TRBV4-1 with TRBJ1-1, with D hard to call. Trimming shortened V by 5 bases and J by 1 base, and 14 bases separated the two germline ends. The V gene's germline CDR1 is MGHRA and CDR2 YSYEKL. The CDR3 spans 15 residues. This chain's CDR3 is CASSSPSGANTEAFF. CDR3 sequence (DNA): TGCGCCAGCAGCTCCCCATCCGGCGCGAACACTGAAGCTTTCTTT.

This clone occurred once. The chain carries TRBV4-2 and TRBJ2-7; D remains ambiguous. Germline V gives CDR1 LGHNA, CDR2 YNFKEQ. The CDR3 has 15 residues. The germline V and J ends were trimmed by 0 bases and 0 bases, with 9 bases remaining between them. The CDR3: CASSQDRLGSYEQYF. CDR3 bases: TGTGCCAGCAGCCAAGATAGGTTAGGCTCCTACGAGCAGTACTTC.

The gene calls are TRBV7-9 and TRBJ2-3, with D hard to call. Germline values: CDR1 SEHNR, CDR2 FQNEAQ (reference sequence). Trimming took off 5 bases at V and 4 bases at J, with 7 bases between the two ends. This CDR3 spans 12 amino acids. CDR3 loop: CASSQVSDTQYF. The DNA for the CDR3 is TGTGCCAGCAGCCAGGTATCAGATACGCAGTATTTT.

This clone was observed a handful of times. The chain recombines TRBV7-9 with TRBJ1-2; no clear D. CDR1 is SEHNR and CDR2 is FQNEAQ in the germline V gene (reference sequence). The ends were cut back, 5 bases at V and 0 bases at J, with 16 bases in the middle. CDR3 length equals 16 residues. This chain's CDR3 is CASSPGWSSSNYGYTF. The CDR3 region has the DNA TGTGCCAGCAGCCCTGGCTGGTCCTCTTCTAACTATGGCTACACCTTC.

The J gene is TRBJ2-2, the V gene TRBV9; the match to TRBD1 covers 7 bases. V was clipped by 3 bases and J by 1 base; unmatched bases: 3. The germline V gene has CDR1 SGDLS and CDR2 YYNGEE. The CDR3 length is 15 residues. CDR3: CASSETGENTGELFF. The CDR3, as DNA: TGTGCCAGCAGCGAAACAGGGGAGAACACCGGGGAGCTGTTTTTT.

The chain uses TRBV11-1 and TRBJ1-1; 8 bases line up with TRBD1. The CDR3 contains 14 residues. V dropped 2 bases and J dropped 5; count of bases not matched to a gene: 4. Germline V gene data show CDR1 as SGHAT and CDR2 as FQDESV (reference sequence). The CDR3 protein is CASSLQGAWTEAFF. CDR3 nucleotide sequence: TGTGCCAGCAGCTTACAGGGGGCTTGGACTGAAGCTTTCTTT.